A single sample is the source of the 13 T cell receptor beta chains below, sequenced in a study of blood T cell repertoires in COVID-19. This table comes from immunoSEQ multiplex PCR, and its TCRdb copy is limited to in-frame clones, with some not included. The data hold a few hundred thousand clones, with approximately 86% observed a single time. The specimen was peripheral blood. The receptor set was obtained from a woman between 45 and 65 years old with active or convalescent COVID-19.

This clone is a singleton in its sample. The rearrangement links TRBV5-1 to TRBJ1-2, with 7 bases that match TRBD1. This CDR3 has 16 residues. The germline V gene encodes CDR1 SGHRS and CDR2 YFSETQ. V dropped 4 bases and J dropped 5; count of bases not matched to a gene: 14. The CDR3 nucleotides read TGCGCCAGCAGCCTCGGCGGACAGGATCGAATATATGGCTACACCTTC. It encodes CASSLGGQDRIYGYTF.

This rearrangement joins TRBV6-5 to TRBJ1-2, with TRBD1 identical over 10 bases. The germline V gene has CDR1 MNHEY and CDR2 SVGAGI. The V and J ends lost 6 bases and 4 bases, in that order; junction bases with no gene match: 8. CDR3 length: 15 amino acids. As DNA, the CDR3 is TGTGCCAGCAGGAGACAGGGGGCAAGCAGCTATGGCTACACCTTC. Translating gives CASRRQGASSYGYTF.

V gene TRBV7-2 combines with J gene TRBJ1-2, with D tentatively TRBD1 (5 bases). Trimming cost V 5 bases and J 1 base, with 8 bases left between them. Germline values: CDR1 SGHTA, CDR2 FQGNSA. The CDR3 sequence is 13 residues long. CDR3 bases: TGTGCCAGCAGCCCGACAGTTAACTATGGCTACACCTTC. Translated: CASSPTVNYGYTF.

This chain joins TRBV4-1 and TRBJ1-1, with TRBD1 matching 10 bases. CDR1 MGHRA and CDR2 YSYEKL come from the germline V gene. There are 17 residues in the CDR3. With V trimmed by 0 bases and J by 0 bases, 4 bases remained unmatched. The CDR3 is CASSQDDRGPMNTEAFF. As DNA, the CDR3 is TGCGCCAGCAGCCAAGACGACAGGGGGCCCATGAACACTGAAGCTTTCTTT.

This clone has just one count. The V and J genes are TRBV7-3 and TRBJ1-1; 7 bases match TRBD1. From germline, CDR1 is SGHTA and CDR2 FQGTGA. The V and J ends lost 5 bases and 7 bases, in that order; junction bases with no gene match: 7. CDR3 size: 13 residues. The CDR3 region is CASSNSRGSEAFF. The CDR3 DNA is TGTGCCAGCAGCAACTCCAGGGGGAGTGAAGCTTTCTTT.

CDR3 sequence: CASKTGVEAFF. The CDR3 DNA sequence: TGTGCCAGCAAGACAGGGGTTGAAGCTTTCTTT. J is TRBJ1-1 and V is TRBV6-5; 8 nucleotides match TRBD1. The CDR3 spans 11 residues. The junction had 2 bases not matched to a gene; V was cut back by 7 bases and J by 7 bases. CDR1 MNHEY and CDR2 SVGAGI come from the germline V gene.

Here the CDR3 reads CASRSTTGETYNEQFF. Here the CDR3 DNA reads TGCGCCAGCAGGTCAACGACAGGGGAGACCTACAATGAGCAGTTCTTC. This chain joins TRBV5-1 and TRBJ2-1, with 8 positions matching TRBD1. Germline V lookup: CDR1 SGHRS, CDR2 YFSETQ. V shed 5 bases, J shed 2 bases, and the junction held 9 bases outside the gene matches. This CDR3 is built from 16 residues.

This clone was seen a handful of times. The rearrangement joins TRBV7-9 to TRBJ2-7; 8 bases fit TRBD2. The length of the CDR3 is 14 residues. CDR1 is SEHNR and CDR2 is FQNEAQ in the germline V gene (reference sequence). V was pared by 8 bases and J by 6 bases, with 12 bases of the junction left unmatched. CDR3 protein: CASEEGLVTSEQYF. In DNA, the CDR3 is TGTGCCAGCGAAGAGGGACTAGTAACCTCCGAGCAGTACTTC.

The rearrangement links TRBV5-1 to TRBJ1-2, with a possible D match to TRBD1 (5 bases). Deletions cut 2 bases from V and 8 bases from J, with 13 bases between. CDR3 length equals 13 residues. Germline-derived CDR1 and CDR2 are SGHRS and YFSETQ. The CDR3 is CASSFGGASGYTF. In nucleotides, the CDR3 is TGCGCCAGCAGCTTCGGCGGGGCCTCGGGCTACACCTTC.

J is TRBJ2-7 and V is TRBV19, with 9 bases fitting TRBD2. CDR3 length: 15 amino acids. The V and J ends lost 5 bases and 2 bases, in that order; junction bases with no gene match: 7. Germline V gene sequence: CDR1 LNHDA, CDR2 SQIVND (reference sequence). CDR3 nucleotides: TGTGCCAGTAGTCAAGCGGGAGGCCGACCCTACGAGCAGTACTTC. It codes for CASSQAGGRPYEQYF. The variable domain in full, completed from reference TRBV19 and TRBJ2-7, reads DGGITQSPKYLFRKEGQNVTLSCEQNLNHDAMYWYRQDPGQGLRLIYYSQIVNDFQKGDIAEGYSVSREKKESFPLTVTSAQKNPTAFYLCASSQAGGRPYEQYFGPGTRLTVT.

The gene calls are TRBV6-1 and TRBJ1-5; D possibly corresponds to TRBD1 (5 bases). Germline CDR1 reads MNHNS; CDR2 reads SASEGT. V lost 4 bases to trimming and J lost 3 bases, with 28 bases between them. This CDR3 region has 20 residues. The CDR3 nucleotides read TGTGCCAGCAGTGCCCTCGTGGCCGGGGGGGTTAGAAGATTCAATCAGCCCCAGCATTTT. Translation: CASSALVAGGVRRFNQPQHF.

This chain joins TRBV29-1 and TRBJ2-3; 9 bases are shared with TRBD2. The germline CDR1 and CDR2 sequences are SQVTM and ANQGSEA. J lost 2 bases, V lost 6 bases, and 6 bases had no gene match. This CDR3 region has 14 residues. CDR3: CSVALAGLTDTQYF. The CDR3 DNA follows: TGCAGCGTGGCCCTAGCGGGACTCACAGATACGCAGTATTTT.

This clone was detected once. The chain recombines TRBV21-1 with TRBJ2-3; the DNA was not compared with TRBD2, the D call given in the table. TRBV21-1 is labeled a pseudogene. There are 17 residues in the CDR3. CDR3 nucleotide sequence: TGTGCCAGCAGCGAAAGAAGCGGGAGCCTCGGCACAGATACGCAGTATTTT. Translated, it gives CASSERSGSLGTDTQYF.